Reported below is one TCR beta chain. How the authors handled the data: The authors estimated nucleated cell counts from reference gene primer amplification. Clones were sequenced by immunoSEQ multiplex PCR, and TCRdb holds only the in-frame ones, with some missing. Clonal size and the V and J genes are those of that table, whereas D and trimming came from the DNA. The table records some 60,000 clones, over 75% of them present only once. The source of the sample is a study of blood T cell repertoires in COVID-19. The source is a human donor in a cohort sampled during active COVID-19. Sequenced material: peripheral blood.

The CDR3 is CASTGQGVGGYTF. The CDR3, as DNA: TGTGCCAGCACGGGACAGGGGGTTGGTGGCTACACCTTC. This sequence joins TRBV27 and TRBJ1-2, with TRBD1 matching 11 bases. Per germline, CDR1 MNHEY and CDR2 SMNVEV (reference sequence). J was trimmed by 7 bases and V by 7 bases; bases with no gene match: 5. The CDR3 loop spans 13 amino acids.